Below are 8 T cell receptor beta chains sequenced from a single sample in a study of shared clonotypes between healthy human individuals. The protocol was immunoSEQ multiplex PCR, while the TCRdb copy is restricted to in-frame clones and leaves out a portion. Among about 680,000 clones listed, under 95% were seen once. CD45RO-negative CD8 cells positively selected for CCR7 made up the naive population, which excluded terminally differentiated effector memory CD45RA+ cells. Source material: naive CD8+ T cells sorted from blood. These receptor sequences come from a man aged 30 to 45 in good health.

Note on this clone: This CDR3 is also generated by other DNA sequences in the sample. The genes are TRBV27 and TRBJ2-1, with 9 nucleotides matching TRBD2. There are 14 residues in the CDR3. Germline V gives CDR1 MNHEY, CDR2 SMNVEV (reference sequence). V dropped 5 bases and J dropped 4; count of bases not matched to a gene: 3. The CDR3 is CASSPTSGYNEQFF. The CDR3 DNA reads TGTGCCAGCAGTCCGACTAGCGGTTACAATGAGCAGTTCTTC.

The CDR3 loop is CASSLYRSYGYTF. CDR3 sequence (DNA): TGTGCCAGCAGTTTGTACAGAAGCTATGGCTACACCTTC. The chain uses TRBV27 and TRBJ1-2; no firm D call. The ends were cut back, 3 bases at V and 4 bases at J, with 9 bases in the middle. Germline CDR1 MNHEY, CDR2 SMNVEV (reference sequence). This CDR3 is built from 13 residues.

This clone has just one count. The chain carries TRBV29-1 and TRBJ1-2, with D possibly being TRBD1 (6 bases). Trimming cost V 6 bases and J 5 bases, with 13 bases left between them. The CDR3 spans 12 residues. Germline CDR1 is SQVTM and CDR2 is ANQGSEA. The CDR3 spells CSVYRERYGYTF. The CDR3, as DNA: TGCAGCGTCTACAGGGAGAGGTATGGCTACACCTTC.

This chain connects TRBV23-1 to TRBJ2-3; no clear D. TRBV23-1 carries the ORF label, with uncertain function. The CDR3 is made up of 14 amino acids. V shed 2 bases and J shed 5 bases, with 11 bases lying between them. The CDR3 region is CASSQIAEKDTQYF. The DNA of the CDR3 is TGCGCCAGCAGTCAAATCGCAGAAAAAGATACGCAGTATTTT.

This chain links TRBV11-2 with TRBJ2-1; TRBD2 aligns across 7 bases. Trimming at V came to 3 bases and at J to 7 bases, leaving 15 bases not matched to a gene. The CDR3 sequence is 17 residues long. Looked up from germline, CDR1 is SGHAT and CDR2 is FQNNGV. CDR3 residues: CASSLALGAGVGNEQFF. DNA of the CDR3: TGTGCCAGCAGCTTGGCCCTTGGGGCGGGAGTCGGGAATGAGCAGTTCTTC.

This chain joins TRBV27 and TRBJ2-7, with D tentatively TRBD2 (6 bases). The CDR3 is 14 amino acids. V lost 5 bases and J 2 bases, leaving 13 bases between the germline ends. CDR1 MNHEY and CDR2 SMNVEV come from the germline V gene (reference sequence). The CDR3 DNA is TGTGCCAGCAGTCCCTGGGACTCCACCTACGAGCAGTACTTC. Protein: CASSPWDSTYEQYF.

The chain is built from TRBV7-9 and TRBJ2-1; maybe TRBD2 (5 bases). This CDR3 spans 9 amino acids. Germline V gene data show CDR1 as SEHNR and CDR2 as FQNEAQ (reference sequence). V dropped 5 bases and J dropped 13 bases, with 6 bases sitting between them. This chain's CDR3 is CASSPGQFF. CDR3 coding DNA: TGTGCCAGCAGCCCGGGACAGTTCTTC.

The chain combines TRBV4-3 with TRBJ1-5; possible D gene TRBD1, 5 bases. V gave up 0 bases and J gave up 4 bases, with 10 bases separating them. Germline V gene lookup returns CDR1 LGHNA and CDR2 YSLEER. The CDR3 covers 15 residues. The CDR3 loop is CASSQDGGVNQPQHF. The CDR3 coding sequence is TGCGCCAGCAGCCAAGATGGGGGAGTTAATCAGCCCCAGCATTTT.